This T cell receptor beta chain was recovered during a study of cytomegalovirus exposure and HLA in healthy donors. Whole-study results and caveats: A later examination showed that TCR association rates differed by HLA locus, with DRB1 most and HLA-C fewest.

Primers for the PCR totalled 60 Vbeta and 13 Jbeta. The method was immunoSEQ multiplex PCR; TCRdb's version includes in-frame clones alone and lacks a portion of them. This sample carries about 250,000 clones, about nine tenths of them seen once, and the ten largest clones take less than 2%. To note about this clone: Antigen unknown.

Germline V lookup: CDR1 SGDLS, CDR2 YYNGEE. CDR3 length equals 14 residues. V dropped 0 bases and J dropped 0 bases, with 7 bases sitting between them. Donors were nominally healthy when sampled, though unrecorded immune exposures were likely. The chain combines TRBV9 with TRBJ2-7; D gene uncertain. The receptor's source is a girl aged 2 to 10 in good health and CMV-seronegative. The sample was PBMCs. CDR3 nucleotides: TGTGCCAGCAGCGTAGCAGTCAGCTCCTACGAGCAGTACTTC. Its translation is CASSVAVSSYEQYF.